Following are 30 T cell receptor beta chains from one sample sequenced in a study of cytomegalovirus exposure and HLA in healthy donors. PCR employed 60 Vbeta and 13 Jbeta primers. Generated by immunoSEQ multiplex PCR, the TCRdb table keeps only in-frame clones and is missing some. Of around 94,000 clones listed, 60% to 80% were seen once; the top ten hold under 20%. The sequenced material came from PBMCs. Every receptor here comes from a woman aged 55-69 years in good health and CMV-seropositive.

The chain combines TRBV19 with TRBJ2-3; tentatively, D is TRBD1 (6 bases). This CDR3 has 12 residues. The V gene's germline CDR1 is LNHDA and CDR2 SQIVND (reference sequence). The ends were cut back, 1 base at V and 8 bases at J, with 7 bases in the middle. The CDR3 DNA is TGTGCCAGTAGTATAGGAGGGGGTACGCAGTATTTT. Amino acids: CASSIGGGTQYF.

The V call is TRBV7-8, the J call TRBJ2-5, with a tentative D call TRBD2 (6 bases). V lost 5 bases and J lost 5, with 9 bases in between. This CDR3 is 12 amino acids long. Germline CDR1 is SGHVS and CDR2 is FQNEAQ. The CDR3 region is CASSHGGETQYF. The CDR3 DNA is TGTGCCAGCAGCCATGGGGGGGAGACCCAGTACTTC.

The chain employs TRBV27 and TRBJ2-2; D is possibly TRBD1 (6 bases). The CDR3 contains 15 residues. Germline V lookup: CDR1 MNHEY, CDR2 SMNVEV (reference sequence). V lost 1 base and J 3 bases, leaving 9 bases between the germline ends. This chain's CDR3 is CASSLYRADTGELFF. The CDR3 nucleotides read TGTGCCAGCAGTTTATACAGGGCGGACACCGGGGAGCTGTTTTTT.

Written as DNA, the CDR3 is TGTGCCAGTCGGGCAGGGATTAATGAAAAACTGTTTTTT. Its translation is CASRAGINEKLFF. The genes are TRBV6-1 and TRBJ1-4, with a tentative D call TRBD1 (5 bases). This CDR3 region has 13 residues. Germline V gives CDR1 MNHNS, CDR2 SASEGT. Trimming took 9 bases from V and 4 from J, leaving 12 bases between them.

The J gene is TRBJ2-7, the V gene TRBV5-4; 9 bases match TRBD1. The CDR3 is 15 amino acids. Germline V CDR1 and CDR2: SGHNT, YYREEE (reference sequence). V was pared by 4 bases and J by 5 bases, with 10 bases of the junction left unmatched. CDR3 residues: CASSTLGQGVHEQYF. The CDR3 DNA sequence: TGTGCCAGCAGCACTTTGGGACAGGGAGTCCACGAGCAGTACTTC.

The chain uses TRBV30 and TRBJ1-2; D not resolved. The CDR3 contains 11 residues. Germline CDR1 reads GTSNPN; CDR2 reads SVGIG (reference sequence). V lost 1 base and J lost 8, with 8 bases in between. For the CDR3, the DNA is TGTGCCTGGAGTGAAGTCAGAGGCTACACCTTC. Amino acid sequence: CAWSEVRGYTF.

This chain connects TRBV9 to TRBJ2-5; D gene unclear. The J call may be in error: the DNA end matches TRBJ2-7 better. The germline V gene has CDR1 SGDLS and CDR2 YYNGEE. There are 15 residues in the CDR3. This chain's CDR3 is CASSVGIGPRYEQYF. The CDR3 region has the DNA TGTGCCAGCAGCGTAGGAATTGGGCCCCGCTACGAGCAGTACTTC.

The CDR3 loop reads CASSQGRGRAAYEQYF. CDR3 coding DNA: TGCGCCAGCAGCCAAGGCCGAGGGCGGGCTGCCTACGAGCAGTACTTC. This chain links TRBV4-1 with TRBJ2-7; TRBD2 is a possible D gene (5 bases). Trimming stripped 1 base from V and 2 bases from J, with 15 bases between. The CDR3 covers 16 residues. Germline values: CDR1 MGHRA, CDR2 YSYEKL.

The gene calls are TRBV19 and TRBJ2-1; the match to TRBD1 covers 8 bases. Trimming at V came to 5 bases and at J to 0 bases, leaving 3 bases not matched to a gene. Per the germline V gene, CDR1 is LNHDA and CDR2 is SQIVND (reference sequence). This CDR3 spans 15 amino acids. CDR3 protein: CASSVQGGSYNEQFF. DNA for the CDR3: TGTGCCAGTAGTGTACAGGGGGGCTCCTACAATGAGCAGTTCTTC. The full variable domain, rest sourced from reference TRBV19 and TRBJ2-1, is DGGITQSPKYLFRKEGQNVTLSCEQNLNHDAMYWYRQDPGQGLRLIYYSQIVNDFQKGDIAEGYSVSREKKESFPLTVTSAQKNPTAFYLCASSVQGGSYNEQFFGPGTRLTVL.

The V gene is TRBV21-1, the J gene TRBJ1-2; TRBD1, the table's D call, lacks a check against the DNA. TRBV21-1 is listed as a pseudogene. The CDR3 length is 18 residues. DNA of the CDR3: TGTGCCAGCATCCGTAATTCTAGGGGACAGGGGGATTCCTATGGCTACACCTTC. Translated, it gives CASIRNSRGQGDSYGYTF.

V and J are TRBV5-1 and TRBJ1-6, with TRBD1 identical over 7 bases. This CDR3 contains 15 residues. CDR1 is SGHRS, CDR2 YFSETQ, per germline. V was pared by 4 bases and J by 9 bases, with 10 bases of the junction left unmatched. CDR3 DNA: TGCGCCAGCAGCACCGGACAGGAGACCGGTTCACCCCTCCACTTT. It translates to CASSTGQETGSPLHF.

This clone was detected only a few times. The chain combines TRBV4-1 with TRBJ2-5; no clear D. The closer fit of TRBJ2-7 to the DNA end suggests the J call may be wrong. The CDR3 extends over 12 amino acids. From germline, CDR1 is MGHRA and CDR2 YSYEKL. DNA of the CDR3: TGCGCCAGCAGCCAAGTTTCGAGCGAGCAGTACTTC. This sequence encodes CASSQVSSEQYF.

V usage is TRBV11-2 and J usage is TRBJ1-1; 10 positions match TRBD1. J was trimmed by 5 bases and V by 1 base; bases with no gene match: 7. The CDR3 totals 16 residues. Germline CDR1 reads SGHAT; CDR2 reads FQNNGV. The CDR3 DNA reads TGTGCCAGCAGCTTAGGAAGGACAGGGGGATTGACTGAAGCTTTCTTT. Translating it yields CASSLGRTGGLTEAFF.

This chain uses TRBV30 with TRBJ2-5; D may be TRBD1 (6 bases). This CDR3 comprises 13 residues. Trimming shortened V by 4 bases and J by 5 bases, and 14 bases separated the two germline ends. Germline values: CDR1 GTSNPN, CDR2 SVGIG (reference sequence). The CDR3 region is CAWTLAGEETQYF. CDR3 sequence (DNA): TGTGCCTGGACCCTGGCAGGGGAGGAGACCCAGTACTTC.

V and J are TRBV7-3 and TRBJ1-6; no definite D call. There are 16 residues in the CDR3. The ends were cut back, 2 bases at V and 4 bases at J, with 12 bases in the middle. CDR1 is SGHTA, CDR2 FQGTGA, per germline. The CDR3 coding sequence is TGTGCCAGCAGCTTAGTCGGAGCTGGGTATAATTCACCCCTCCACTTT. It specifies CASSLVGAGYNSPLHF.

A single count supports this clone. The chain joins TRBV6-1 to TRBJ2-2; 8 nucleotides agree with TRBD2. J lost 6 bases, V lost 5 bases, and 8 bases had no gene match. The germline V gene encodes CDR1 MNHNS and CDR2 SASEGT. The length of the CDR3 is 15 residues. Written as DNA, the CDR3 is TGTGCCAGCAGTCCGAGCGGGAGTGGGGCCGGGGAGCTGTTTTTT. It specifies CASSPSGSGAGELFF.

V usage is TRBV5-1 and J usage is TRBJ2-1, with 7 bases that match TRBD1. CDR1 and CDR2 from the germline V gene are SGHRS and YFSETQ. The trim removed 4 bases at V and 4 bases at J, leaving 5 bases unmatched. CDR3 length: 14 amino acids. Here the CDR3 DNA reads TGCGCCAGCAGCCAAATGGGACAGTACAATGAGCAGTTCTTC. It codes for CASSQMGQYNEQFF. Supplemented by reference TRBV5-1 and TRBJ2-1, the full variable domain reads KAGVTQTPRYLIKTRGQQVTLSCSPISGHRSVSWYQQTPGQGLQFLFEYFSETQRNKGNFPGRFSGRQFSNSRSEMNVSTLELGDSALYLCASSQMGQYNEQFFGPGTRLTVL.

This clone was seen more than once but under ten times. V and J are TRBV5-1 and TRBJ1-1, with 8 bases lining up with TRBD1. J was trimmed by 4 bases and V by 5 bases; bases with no gene match: 4. Per germline, CDR1 SGHRS and CDR2 YFSETQ. The CDR3 covers 13 residues. CDR3 loop: CASRYDRGTEAFF. CDR3 bases: TGCGCCAGCAGGTATGACAGGGGCACTGAAGCTTTCTTT.

The chain is built from TRBV4-1 and TRBJ2-7; the match to TRBD2 covers 11 bases. After removal of 2 bases from V and 2 bases from J, the junction contained 5 bases not matched to a gene. This CDR3 is built from 16 residues. The germline CDR1 and CDR2 sequences are MGHRA and YSYEKL. CDR3 coding DNA: TGCGCCAGCAGCCAATCAACTAGCGGGGGAACCTACGAGCAGTACTTC. Translation gives CASSQSTSGGTYEQYF.

The CDR3: CASSLGGHLSVYGYTF. The DNA of the CDR3 is TGTGCCAGCAGCTTAGGGGGGCACCTCAGCGTCTATGGCTACACCTTC. The rearrangement links TRBV7-9 to TRBJ1-2; a weak D match, TRBD1 (6 bases). CDR1 and CDR2 (germline): SEHNR, FQNEAQ (reference sequence). This CDR3 region has 16 residues. V lost 1 base and J lost 4, with 16 bases in between.

The rearrangement joins TRBV30 to TRBJ2-3, with 7 bases identical to TRBD1. With V trimmed by 0 bases and J by 6 bases, 9 bases remained unmatched. The CDR3 contains 15 residues. Germline loops: CDR1 GTSNPN, CDR2 SVGIG (reference sequence). The DNA of the CDR3 is TGTGCCTGGAGTGTCTTGGCTTCCAGGGGGGATACGCAGTATTTT. As protein: CAWSVLASRGDTQYF.

The V and J genes are TRBV7-9 and TRBJ2-1; 12 nucleotides agree with TRBD2. Germline values: CDR1 SEHNR, CDR2 FQNEAQ (reference sequence). The CDR3 is made up of 16 amino acids. With V trimmed by 1 base and J by 7 bases, 5 bases remained unmatched. The CDR3 here is CASSLDVTSGRNEQFF. The CDR3 DNA is TGTGCCAGCAGCTTAGATGTGACTAGCGGGAGAAATGAGCAGTTCTTC. Together with reference TRBV7-9 and TRBJ2-1, the CDR3 gives the full variable domain: DTGVSQNPRHKITKRGQNVTFRCDPISEHNRLYWYRQTLGQGPEFLTYFQNEAQLEKSRLLSDRFSAERPKGSFSTLEIQRTEQGDSAMYLCASSLDVTSGRNEQFFGPGTRLTVL.

This chain joins TRBV2 and TRBJ2-7; tentatively, D is TRBD1 (5 bases). Trimming pared 6 bases from V and 4 bases from J, leaving 10 bases between. The CDR3 sequence is 12 residues long. Germline V gene sequence: CDR1 SNHLY, CDR2 FYNNEI. The CDR3 sequence is CASRLTVYEQYF. For the CDR3, the DNA is TGTGCCAGCAGACTGACAGTGTACGAGCAGTACTTC.

The chain uses TRBV15 and TRBJ2-7; 7 bases agree with TRBD1. The V gene's germline CDR1 is LNHNV and CDR2 YYDKDF (reference sequence). The CDR3 has 12 amino acids. V gave up 8 bases and J gave up 4 bases; unmatched junction bases: 5. The CDR3 nucleotides read TGTGCCACCGCGGACAGGACTTACGAGCAGTACTTC. As protein: CATADRTYEQYF.

The chain is built from TRBV30 and TRBJ2-3, with a possible D match to TRBD2 (5 bases). The CDR3 length is 16 residues. V was pared by 4 bases and J by 1 base, with 18 bases between. The germline CDR1 and CDR2 sequences are GTSNPN and SVGIG (reference sequence). The CDR3 sequence: CAWIPSGSVGTDTQYF. The CDR3 DNA sequence: TGTGCCTGGATCCCATCGGGTAGCGTAGGCACAGATACGCAGTATTTT. The full variable domain, with the rest looked up from reference TRBV30 and TRBJ2-3, is SQTIHQWPATLVQPVGSPLSLECTVEGTSNPNLYWYRQAAGRGLQLLFYSVGIGQISSEVPQNLSASRPQDRQFILSSKKLLLSDSGFYLCAWIPSGSVGTDTQYFGPGTRLTVL.

This chain uses TRBV27 with TRBJ2-2, with D unclear. CDR3 length equals 13 residues. The germline V gene has CDR1 MNHEY and CDR2 SMNVEV (reference sequence). The V gene lost 5 bases and the J gene lost 2 bases, with 6 bases spanning the gap. CDR3 loop: CASSPINTGELFF. Written as DNA, the CDR3 is TGTGCCAGCAGTCCAATTAACACCGGGGAGCTGTTTTTT.

This chain uses TRBV29-1 with TRBJ2-7, with D possibly TRBD2 on 6 matching bases. The CDR3 runs 13 residues. The V end was cut by 4 bases, the J end by 0 bases, with 10 bases between. The germline gives CDR1 SQVTM, CDR2 ANQGSEA. CDR3 in amino acids: CSVALAPSYEQYF. The DNA for the CDR3 is TGCAGCGTTGCTCTAGCGCCCTCCTACGAGCAGTACTTC.

This clone has more than one count but fewer than ten. The DNA of the CDR3 is TGTGCCAGCAGCTTATTTGAGGCCGGGGAGCTGTTTTTT. Its translation: CASSLFEAGELFF. This chain links TRBV7-3 with TRBJ2-2; D remains ambiguous. Trimming stripped 2 bases from V and 6 bases from J, with 7 bases between. CDR3 size: 13 residues. Germline CDR1 and CDR2: SGHTA and FQGTGA.

J is TRBJ2-7 and V is TRBV28, with D possibly being TRBD1 (5 bases). Deletions cut 7 bases from V and 0 bases from J, with 10 bases between. Germline V gene data show CDR1 as MDHEN and CDR2 as SYDVKM. CDR3 length: 13 amino acids. The CDR3 DNA reads as TGTGCCAGCACCCAGGGATCCTCCTACGAGCAGTACTTC. Translation: CASTQGSSYEQYF.

The rearrangement links TRBV9 to TRBJ1-1; 7 bases fit TRBD1. The CDR3 contains 16 residues. Germline lookup yields CDR1 SGDLS and CDR2 YYNGEE. After removal of 2 bases from V and 7 bases from J, the junction contained 14 bases not matched to a gene. CDR3 amino acids: CASSVDRENLGSEAFF. For the CDR3, the DNA is TGTGCCAGCAGCGTTGACAGGGAAAATTTAGGGAGTGAAGCTTTCTTT.